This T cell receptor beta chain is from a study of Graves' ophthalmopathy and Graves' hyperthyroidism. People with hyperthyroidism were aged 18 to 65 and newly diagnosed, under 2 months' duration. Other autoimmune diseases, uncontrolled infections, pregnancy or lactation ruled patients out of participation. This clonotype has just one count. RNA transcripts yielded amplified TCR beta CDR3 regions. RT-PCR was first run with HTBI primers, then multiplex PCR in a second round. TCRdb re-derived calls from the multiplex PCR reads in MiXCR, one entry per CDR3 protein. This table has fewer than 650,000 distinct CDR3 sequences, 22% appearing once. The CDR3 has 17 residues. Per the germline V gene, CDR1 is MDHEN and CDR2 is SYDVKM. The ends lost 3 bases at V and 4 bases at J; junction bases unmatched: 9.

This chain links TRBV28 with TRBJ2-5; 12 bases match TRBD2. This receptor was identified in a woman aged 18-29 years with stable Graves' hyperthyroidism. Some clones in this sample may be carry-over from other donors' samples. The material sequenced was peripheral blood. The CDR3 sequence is CASSLGSSGRARETQYF. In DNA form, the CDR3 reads TGTGCCAGCAGTTTGGGATCTAGCGGGAGGGCTCGAGAGACCCAGTACTTC.